Sequencing of this T cell receptor (beta chain) was carried out in a study of cytomegalovirus exposure and HLA in healthy donors. In the PCR, 60 Vbeta and 13 Jbeta primers were used. The table came from immunoSEQ multiplex PCR; TCRdb's copy has only in-frame clones and leaves some out. The listing records around 150,000 clones. Source material: PBMCs. The receptor was derived from a woman aged 60-75 years in good health and CMV-seronegative.

CDR3 nucleotides: TGTGCCACCAAACGGCTAGCGGAGTCCCGGAGCACAGATACGCAGTATTTT. Protein: CATKRLAESRSTDTQYF. The chain joins TRBV15 to TRBJ2-3; 7 nucleotides match TRBD2. The CDR3 is made up of 17 amino acids. CDR1 LNHNV and CDR2 YYDKDF come from the germline V gene (reference sequence). Trimming removed 7 bases from V and 0 bases from J; junction bases left unmatched: 13.